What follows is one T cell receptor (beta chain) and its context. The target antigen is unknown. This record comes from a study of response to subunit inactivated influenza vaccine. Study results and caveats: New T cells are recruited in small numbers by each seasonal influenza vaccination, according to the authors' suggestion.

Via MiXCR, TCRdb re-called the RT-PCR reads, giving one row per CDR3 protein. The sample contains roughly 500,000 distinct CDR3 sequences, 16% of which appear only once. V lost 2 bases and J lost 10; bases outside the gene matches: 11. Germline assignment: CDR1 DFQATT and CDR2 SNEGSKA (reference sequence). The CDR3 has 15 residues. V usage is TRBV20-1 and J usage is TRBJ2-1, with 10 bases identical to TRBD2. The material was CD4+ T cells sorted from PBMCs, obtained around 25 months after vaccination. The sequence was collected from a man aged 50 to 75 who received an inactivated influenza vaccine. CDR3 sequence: CSARPGTSVSGEQFF. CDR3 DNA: TGCAGTGCTAGACCGGGGACTAGCGTTTCCGGCGAGCAGTTCTTC.